These T cell receptor beta chains were read from a single sample in a study of T cells after yellow fever vaccination. TCRdb used MiXCR to reprocess the 5' RACE reads, holding one entry per CDR3 protein. The sample holds some 500,000 distinct CDR3 sequences, about 13% seen once. The sequencing here drew on PBMCs, taken on the day of the yellow fever booster vaccination. Receptors were obtained from a man aged 25 to 40 who received the YFV17D yellow fever vaccine. Each CDR3 is given with its conserved first and last residue. D genes are given only for firm matches. Clone size is not always given. Where it is, it says once, few, many or a class for expanded clones.

D gene,clone size,J gene,V gene,CDR3 protein,CDR3 DNA
.,.,TRBJ2-2,TRBV7-2,CASSFNQGGTGELFF,TGTGCCAGCAGCTTCAACCAGGGAGGTACCGGGGAGCTGTTTTTT
.,few,TRBJ1-2,TRBV27,CASSFEGLVYTF,TGTGCCAGCAGTTTCGAGGGGCTGGTCTACACCTTC
.,few,TRBJ2-5,TRBV27,CASSLGSGSDQETQYF,TGTGCCAGCAGCCTAGGGAGCGGTAGCGACCAAGAGACCCAGTACTTC
.,.,TRBJ1-4,TRBV19,CASSTAEVEKLFF,TGTGCCAGTAGTACAGCCGAGGTGGAAAAACTGTTTTTT
.,few,TRBJ2-7,TRBV18,CASSPGTLVAEQYF,TGTGCCAGCTCACCCGGGACATTGGTTGCCGAGCAGTACTTC
.,few,TRBJ2-4,TRBV7-9,CASSLAGGGDIQYF,TGTGCCAGCAGCTTAGCAGGGGGTGGAGACATTCAGTACTTC
TRBD1,.,TRBJ2-1,TRBV5-1,CASSPGQGRGVQFF,TGCGCCAGCAGCCCAGGACAGGGGCGAGGGGTGCAGTTCTTC
.,.,TRBJ2-5,TRBV5-1,CASSLAIGAQETQYF,TGCGCCAGCAGCTTAGCTATAGGCGCCCAAGAGACCCAGTACTTC
.,.,TRBJ2-1,TRBV10-3,CAISEGPNEQFF,TGTGCCATCAGTGAGGGCCCCAATGAGCAGTTCTTC
.,.,TRBJ1-5,TRBV5-6,CASSFGGQRFNQPQHF,TGTGCCAGCAGCTTTGGGGGGCAAAGGTTTAATCAGCCCCAGCATTTT
.,.,TRBJ2-7,TRBV5-4,CASSTDSYEQYF,TGTGCCAGCAGCACCGACAGTTACGAGCAGTACTTC
TRBD1,.,TRBJ1-1,TRBV6-1,CASSLTGFTEAFF,TGTGCCAGCAGCTTGACAGGGTTCACTGAAGCTTTCTTT
TRBD2,few,TRBJ2-2,TRBV11-2,CASSLVTSGNTGELFF,TGTGCCAGCAGCTTAGTGACTAGCGGTAACACCGGGGAGCTGTTTTTT
TRBD2,.,TRBJ2-2,TRBV4-2,CASSQDRTSTGELFF,TGTGCCAGCAGCCAAGATCGGACTAGCACCGGGGAGCTGTTTTTT
TRBD1,few,TRBJ2-5,TRBV12-3/TRBV12-4,CASRPTGGGVETQYF,TGTGCCAGCAGACCGACAGGGGGCGGTGTAGAGACCCAGTACTTC
TRBD2,.,TRBJ2-1,TRBV24-1,CATGLAGTYNEQFF,TGTGCCACCGGACTAGCGGGCACCTACAATGAGCAGTTCTTC
.,few,TRBJ1-1,TRBV6-1,CATGLKPHTEAFF,TGTGCCACCGGACTCAAACCTCACACTGAAGCTTTCTTT
TRBD2,.,TRBJ2-1,TRBV6-2/TRBV6-3,CASSEAGNSYNEQFF,TGTGCCAGCAGCGAAGCGGGGAACTCCTACAATGAGCAGTTCTTC
.,.,TRBJ2-4,TRBV20-1,CSARVLERIQYF,TGCAGTGCTAGAGTATTAGAGCGCATTCAGTACTTC
TRBD2,.,TRBJ2-2,TRBV4-3,CARSQESGAATGGELFF,TGCGCCAGGAGCCAAGAAAGCGGGGCAGCGACTGGCGGGGAGCTGTTTTTT
.,.,TRBJ1-1,TRBV15,CATSRGSPKNTEAFF,TGTGCCACCAGCAGAGGTTCTCCGAAGAACACTGAAGCTTTCTTT
.,.,TRBJ2-7,TRBV29-1,CSAEGQGGYEQYF,TGCAGCGCCGAAGGGCAGGGGGGCTACGAGCAGTACTTC
TRBD2,.,TRBJ2-3,TRBV25-1,CASTPSVGLAGVVTQYF,TGTGCCAGCACCCCTTCCGTGGGTCTAGCGGGAGTGGTTACGCAGTATTTT
.,few,TRBJ2-7,TRBV4-3,CASSQDPGREYEQYF,TGCGCCAGCAGCCAAGATCCGGGCAGGGAATACGAGCAGTACTTC
.,few,TRBJ2-1,TRBV24-1,CATSVGNEQFF,TGTGCCACCAGTGTGGGCAATGAGCAGTTCTTC
.,few,TRBJ2-7,TRBV24-1,CATSDPGHYEQYF,TGTGCCACCAGTGACCCCGGACACTACGAGCAGTACTTC
TRBD2,few,TRBJ2-3,TRBV7-9,CASSFSSGLATDTQYF,TGTGCCAGCAGCTTCTCCTCAGGACTAGCCACAGATACGCAGTATTTT
TRBD1,.,TRBJ2-2,TRBV6-5,CASSYFRDRPTGELFF,TGTGCCAGCAGTTACTTTCGGGACAGACCCACCGGGGAGCTGTTTTTT
TRBD2,.,TRBJ2-7,TRBV27,CASLGLAPPYEQYF,TGTGCCAGCCTTGGACTAGCGCCCCCCTACGAGCAGTACTTC
.,few,TRBJ2-3,TRBV5-1,CASSLFPFATSTDTQYF,TGCGCCAGCAGCTTGTTCCCTTTTGCGACTAGCACAGATACGCAGTATTTT
TRBD2,.,TRBJ2-7,TRBV7-8,CASSFVHGTSGIYEQYF,TGTGCCAGCAGCTTTGTTCACGGGACTAGCGGGATCTACGAGCAGTACTTC
TRBD1,few,TRBJ1-1,TRBV6-5,CASRRKQGATFF,TGTGCCAGCAGGCGGAAACAGGGGGCGACTTTCTTT
.,.,TRBJ2-7,TRBV4-2,CASRYRDSLTYEQYF,TGTGCCAGCAGGTACCGGGACTCCCTAACCTACGAGCAGTACTTC
.,.,TRBJ1-2,TRBV11-2,CASSPSLGPNYGYTF,TGTGCCAGCAGCCCCTCTCTGGGGCCCAACTATGGCTACACCTTC
.,.,TRBJ1-1,TRBV29-1,CSVDRVFTEAFF,TGCAGCGTTGATAGGGTGTTCACTGAAGCTTTCTTT
.,few,TRBJ1-1,TRBV25-1,CASRGQGTNTEAFF,TGTGCCAGCAGAGGTCAGGGGACAAACACTGAAGCTTTCTTT
.,.,TRBJ1-1,TRBV12-3/TRBV12-4,CASTVWGGTEAFF,TGTGCCAGCACCGTCTGGGGTGGCACTGAAGCTTTCTTT
.,.,TRBJ2-3,TRBV2,CARRAMSADTQYF,TGTGCCAGGAGGGCGATGAGCGCCGATACGCAGTATTTT
TRBD1,many,TRBJ1-1,TRBV7-2,CASSLQGANTEAFF,TGTGCCAGCAGCTTACAGGGGGCGAACACTGAAGCTTTCTTT
.,few,TRBJ1-3,TRBV7-9,CASSLLGERNTIYF,TGTGCCAGCAGCTTATTGGGCGAGAGAAACACCATATATTTT